This T cell receptor (beta chain) appears in the sequencing data of a study of cytomegalovirus exposure and HLA in healthy donors. The PCR had 60 Vbeta and 13 Jbeta primers. Authors' data handling: An analysis that came later counted tens of millions of unique TCR beta chains, about 10 million shared. The assay was immunoSEQ multiplex PCR, and TCRdb's table has in-frame clones only and misses some. Clone size and V and J calls were adopted from that table, with D and trimming inferred from the DNA. In the table there are around 100,000 clones, 76% of which are singletons. Healthy bone marrow donors formed the donor group. This clone was counted between two and nine times. What it binds is unknown. The study's findings and limits: Presence/absence analyses supposed approximately even sequencing depth among donors.

The CDR3 loop spans 14 amino acids. The germline CDR1 and CDR2 sequences are SGHAT and FQNNGV. Trimming pared 1 base from V and 5 bases from J, leaving 12 bases between. The chain carries TRBV11-2 and TRBJ2-7; a possible D gene is TRBD1 (6 bases). The TCR originated in a woman aged 50 to 60 in good health and CMV-seropositive. The sample consisted of PBMCs. The CDR3 loop is CASSLGGPAHEQYF. CDR3 coding DNA: TGTGCCAGCAGCTTAGGGGGGCCAGCTCACGAGCAGTACTTC.